What follows is one T cell receptor (beta chain) and its context. Its antigen is as yet unknown. The sample is drawn from a study of shared clonotypes between healthy human individuals. The study's findings and limits: Unshared clonotypes carried lower generation probabilities than those common to all four donors. Even with large depth, rarefaction showed that sorted-subset sequencing was incomplete. In a handful of donors, around 5.5% of naive CD4 clonotypes appeared in common.

The authors loaded roughly 200 ng DNA, 30,000 to 35,000 T cell genomes, into sorted-subset replicate PCRs. Produced via immunoSEQ multiplex PCR; TCRdb's table is partial and in-frame only. The table records about 2.4 million clones, roughly 93% of them present only once. Germline V gene lookup returns CDR1 MGHRA and CDR2 YSYEKL. Trimming at V came to 4 bases and at J to 0 bases, leaving 5 bases not matched to a gene. The CDR3 is made up of 16 amino acids. This rearrangement joins TRBV4-1 to TRBJ2-4, with TRBD2 matching 8 bases. Sequencing was done on a sample of naive CD4+ T cells from PBMCs. As for subset: CD45RA+ positively selected. This sequence originates from a man aged 18 to 30 in good health. Some clones in this sample may be carry-over from other donors' samples. CDR3 region: CASSLIAGIAKNIQYF. The CDR3 nucleotides are TGCGCCAGCAGCCTTATAGCGGGGATAGCCAAAAACATTCAGTACTTC.